This T cell receptor beta chain was documented in a study of blood T cell repertoires in COVID-19. Germline CDR1 reads MNHEY; CDR2 reads SVGAGI. CDR3 length equals 14 residues. Trimming left V 7 bases short and J 0 bases short, with 12 bases between. Clones were sequenced by immunoSEQ multiplex PCR, and TCRdb holds only the in-frame ones, with some missing. The sample includes some 62,000 clones, roughly 85% of them seen just once. The chain couples TRBV6-5 to TRBJ1-1; D perhaps matches TRBD1 (5 bases). The TCR originated in a woman of 80 years or more with acute or convalescent COVID-19. The material sequenced was peripheral blood. The DNA for the CDR3 is TGTGCCAGCACTACGGCGGGGCTGAACACTGAAGCTTTCTTT. Its translation is CASTTAGLNTEAFF.